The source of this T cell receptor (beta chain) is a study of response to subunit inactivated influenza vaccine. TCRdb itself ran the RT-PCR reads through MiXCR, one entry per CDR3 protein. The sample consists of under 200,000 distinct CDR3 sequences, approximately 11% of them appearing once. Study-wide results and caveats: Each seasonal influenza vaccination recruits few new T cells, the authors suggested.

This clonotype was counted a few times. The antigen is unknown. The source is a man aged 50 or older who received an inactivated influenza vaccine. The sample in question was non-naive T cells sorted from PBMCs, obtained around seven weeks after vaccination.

The CDR3 nucleotides are TGTGCCAGCAGTTACCAGGGTAGCGGGAGGTCCAACAATGAGCAGTTCTTC. Translated, it gives CASSYQGSGRSNNEQFF. The rearrangement uses TRBV6-2 or TRBV6-3 and TRBJ2-1; 10 nucleotides match TRBD2. CDR3 length: 17 amino acids. With 2 bases clipped from V and 5 bases from J, the junction kept 9 bases outside the gene matches. Per the germline V gene, CDR1 is MNHEY and CDR2 is SVGEGT.